What follows describes a single T cell receptor beta chain. The sample is drawn from a study of blood T cell repertoires in COVID-19. The CDR3 is 16 residues long. The trim removed 0 bases at V and 9 bases at J, leaving 9 bases unmatched. CDR1 SGHNT and CDR2 YYREEE come from the germline V gene (reference sequence). The method was immunoSEQ multiplex PCR; TCRdb's version includes in-frame clones alone and lacks a portion of them. This sample yields 220,000 or so clones, of which 90% are seen a single time; about 14% belongs to the top ten. This TCR derives from a man aged 30-40 years who had been exposed to COVID-19. Sequenced input: PBMCs or T cells enriched from blood (not recorded which). This chain links TRBV5-4 with TRBJ1-4, with 9 bases lining up with TRBD1. CDR3 bases: TGTGCCAGCAGCTTGGCCCCGGGACAGGGTGATCAAAAACTGTTTTTT. Translated, it gives CASSLAPGQGDQKLFF.